This TCR beta chain was sequenced in a study of T cell responses to AZD1222 COVID-19 vaccine. The data were produced by immunoSEQ multiplex PCR, yet TCRdb's version contains in-frame clones alone and is incomplete. The data contain roughly 130,000 clones, roughly 86% of them singletons. V was pared by 3 bases and J by 6 bases, with 11 bases between. The CDR3 is made up of 13 amino acids. Germline CDR1 is LNHNV and CDR2 is YYDKDF (reference sequence). The sequenced sample was peripheral blood, obtained on day 0 of AZD1222 vaccination. The receptor was isolated from an adult in good health. This chain links TRBV15 with TRBJ1-1; no clear D. The CDR3 DNA reads as TGTGCCACCAGCAGCGGAGGTTCTTCTGAAGCTTTCTTT. Translating gives CATSSGGSSEAFF.